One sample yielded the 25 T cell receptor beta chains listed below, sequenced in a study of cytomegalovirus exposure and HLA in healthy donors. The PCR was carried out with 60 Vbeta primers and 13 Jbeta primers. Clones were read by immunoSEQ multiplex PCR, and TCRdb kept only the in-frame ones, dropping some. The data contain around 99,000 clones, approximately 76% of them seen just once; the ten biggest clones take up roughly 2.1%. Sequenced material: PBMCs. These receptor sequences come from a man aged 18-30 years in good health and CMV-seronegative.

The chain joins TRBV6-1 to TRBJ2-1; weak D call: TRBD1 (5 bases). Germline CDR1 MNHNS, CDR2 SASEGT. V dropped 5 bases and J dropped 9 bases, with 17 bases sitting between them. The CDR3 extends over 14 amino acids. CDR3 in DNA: TGTGCCAGCAGTCCCGACGCAGGGTCCGCTGAGCAGTTCTTC. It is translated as CASSPDAGSAEQFF.

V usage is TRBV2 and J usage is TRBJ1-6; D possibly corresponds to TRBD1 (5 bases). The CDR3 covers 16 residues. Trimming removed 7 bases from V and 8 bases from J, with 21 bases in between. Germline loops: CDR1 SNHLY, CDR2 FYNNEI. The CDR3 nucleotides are TGTGCCAGCATAGCTTCTGCCGGGGGTCAAGATTCACCCCTCCACTTT. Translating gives CASIASAGGQDSPLHF.

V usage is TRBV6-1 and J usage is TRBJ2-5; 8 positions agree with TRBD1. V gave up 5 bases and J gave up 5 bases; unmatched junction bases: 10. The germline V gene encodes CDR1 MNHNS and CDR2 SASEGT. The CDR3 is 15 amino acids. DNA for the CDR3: TGTGCCAGCAGTCATACAGGGGGTGTCCGGGAGACCCAGTACTTC. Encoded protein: CASSHTGGVRETQYF.

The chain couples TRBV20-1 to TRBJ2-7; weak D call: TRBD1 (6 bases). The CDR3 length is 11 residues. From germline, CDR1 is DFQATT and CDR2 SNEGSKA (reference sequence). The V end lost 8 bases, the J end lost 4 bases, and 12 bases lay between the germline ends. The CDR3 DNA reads TGCAGTCCCGGACAGATATACGAGCAGTACTTC. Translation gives CSPGQIYEQYF.

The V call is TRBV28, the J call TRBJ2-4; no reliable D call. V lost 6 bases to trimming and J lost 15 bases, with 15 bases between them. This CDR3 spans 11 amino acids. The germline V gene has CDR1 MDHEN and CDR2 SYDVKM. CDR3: CASSETYMRYF. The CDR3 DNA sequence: TGTGCCAGCAGCGAAACGTATATGCGGTACTTC.

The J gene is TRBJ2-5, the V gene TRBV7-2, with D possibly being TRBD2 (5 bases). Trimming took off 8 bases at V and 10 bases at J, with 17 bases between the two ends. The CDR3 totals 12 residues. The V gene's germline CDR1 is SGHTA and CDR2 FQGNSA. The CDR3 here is CASGLALGDQYF. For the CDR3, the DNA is TGTGCCAGCGGACTGGCCCTCGGGGACCAGTACTTC.

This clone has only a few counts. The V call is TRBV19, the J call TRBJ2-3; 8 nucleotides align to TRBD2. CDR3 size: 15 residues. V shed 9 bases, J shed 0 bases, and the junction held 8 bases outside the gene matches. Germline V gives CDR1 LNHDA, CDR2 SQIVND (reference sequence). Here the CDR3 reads CASGGADRSTDTQYF. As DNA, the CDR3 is TGTGCCAGCGGGGGGGCCGACAGGAGCACAGATACGCAGTATTTT.

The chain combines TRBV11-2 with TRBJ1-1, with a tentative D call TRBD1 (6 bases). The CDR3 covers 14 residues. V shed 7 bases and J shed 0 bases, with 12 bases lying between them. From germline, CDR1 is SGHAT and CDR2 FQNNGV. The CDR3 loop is CASTRGQLNTEAFF. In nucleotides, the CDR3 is TGTGCCAGCACCAGGGGACAATTGAACACTGAAGCTTTCTTT.

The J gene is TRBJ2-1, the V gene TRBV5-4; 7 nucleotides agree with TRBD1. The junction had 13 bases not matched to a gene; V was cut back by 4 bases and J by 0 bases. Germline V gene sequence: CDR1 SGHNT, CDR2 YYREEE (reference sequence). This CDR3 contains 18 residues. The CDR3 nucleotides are TGTGCCAGCAGCCAGGGGGTTACGTCGAGGTCCTCCTACAATGAGCAGTTCTTC. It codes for CASSQGVTSRSSYNEQFF.

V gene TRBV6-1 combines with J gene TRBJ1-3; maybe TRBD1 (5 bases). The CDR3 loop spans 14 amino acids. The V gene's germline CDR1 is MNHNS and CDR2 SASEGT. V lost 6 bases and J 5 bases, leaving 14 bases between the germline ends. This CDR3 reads CASREQDTRNTIYF. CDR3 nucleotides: TGTGCCAGCAGGGAGCAGGACACGAGAAACACCATATATTTT.

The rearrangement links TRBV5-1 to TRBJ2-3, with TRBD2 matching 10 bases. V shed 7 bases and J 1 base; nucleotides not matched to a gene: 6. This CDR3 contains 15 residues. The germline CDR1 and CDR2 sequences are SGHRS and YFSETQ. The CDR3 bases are TGCGCCAGCCGGGCGGGGACTAGCGGCACAGATACGCAGTATTTT. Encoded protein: CASRAGTSGTDTQYF.

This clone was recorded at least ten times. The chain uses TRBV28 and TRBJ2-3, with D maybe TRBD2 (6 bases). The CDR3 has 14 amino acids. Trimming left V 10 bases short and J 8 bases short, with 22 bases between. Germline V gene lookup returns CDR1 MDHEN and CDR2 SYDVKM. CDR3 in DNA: TGTGCCACACAGCCCCCCGGGGAAGCGGGTACGCAGTATTTT. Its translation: CATQPPGEAGTQYF.

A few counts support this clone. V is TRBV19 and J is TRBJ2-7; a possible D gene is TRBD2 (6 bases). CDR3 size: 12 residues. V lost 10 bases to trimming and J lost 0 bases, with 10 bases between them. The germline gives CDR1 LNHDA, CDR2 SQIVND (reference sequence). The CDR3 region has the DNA TGTGCCACCACTAGCCGCTCCTACGAGCAGTACTTC. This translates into CATTSRSYEQYF.

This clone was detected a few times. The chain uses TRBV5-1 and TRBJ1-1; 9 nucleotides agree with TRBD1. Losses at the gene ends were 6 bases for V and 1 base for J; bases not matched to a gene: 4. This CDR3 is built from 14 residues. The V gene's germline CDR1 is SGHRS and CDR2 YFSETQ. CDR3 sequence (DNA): TGCGCCAGCACCCTGGGACAGGGGAACACTGAAGCTTTCTTT. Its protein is CASTLGQGNTEAFF.

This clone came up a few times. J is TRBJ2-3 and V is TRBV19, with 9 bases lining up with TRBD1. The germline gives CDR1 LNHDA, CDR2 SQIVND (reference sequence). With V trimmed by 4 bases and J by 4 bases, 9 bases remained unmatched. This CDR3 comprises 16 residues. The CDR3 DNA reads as TGTGCCAGTAGTACCGGGACAGGGAGTGGTGCAGATACGCAGTATTTT. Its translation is CASSTGTGSGADTQYF.

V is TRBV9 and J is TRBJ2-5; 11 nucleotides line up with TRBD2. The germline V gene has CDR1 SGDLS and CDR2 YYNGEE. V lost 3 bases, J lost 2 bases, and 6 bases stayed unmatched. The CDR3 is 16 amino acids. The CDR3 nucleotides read TGTGCCAGCAGCGGGAGGTTAGCGGGGGGGCAAGAGACCCAGTACTTC. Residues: CASSGRLAGGQETQYF.

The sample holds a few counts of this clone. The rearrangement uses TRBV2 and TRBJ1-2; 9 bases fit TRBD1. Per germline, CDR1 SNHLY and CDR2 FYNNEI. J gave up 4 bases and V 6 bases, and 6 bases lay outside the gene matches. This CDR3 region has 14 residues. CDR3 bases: TGTGCCAGCAGCGGCGGACAGGGGATCTATGGCTACACCTTC. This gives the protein CASSGGQGIYGYTF.

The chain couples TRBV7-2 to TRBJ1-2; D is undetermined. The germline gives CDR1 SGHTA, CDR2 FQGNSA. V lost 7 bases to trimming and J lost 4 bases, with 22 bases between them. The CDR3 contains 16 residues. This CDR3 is CASILSPPGQPYGYTF. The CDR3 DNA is TGTGCCAGCATCCTATCCCCTCCTGGGCAGCCCTATGGCTACACCTTC.

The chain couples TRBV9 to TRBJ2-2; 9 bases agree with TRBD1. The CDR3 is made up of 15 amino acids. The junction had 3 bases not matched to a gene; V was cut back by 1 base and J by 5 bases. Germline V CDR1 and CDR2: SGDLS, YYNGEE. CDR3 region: CASSVTGQGTGELFF. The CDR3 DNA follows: TGTGCCAGCAGCGTAACGGGACAGGGAACCGGGGAGCTGTTTTTT.

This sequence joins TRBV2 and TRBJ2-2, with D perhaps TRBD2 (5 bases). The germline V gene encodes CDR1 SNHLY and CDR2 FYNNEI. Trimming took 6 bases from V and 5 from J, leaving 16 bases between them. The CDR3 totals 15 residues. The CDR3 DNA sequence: TGTGCCAGCAGCCTTTCTAGCTCTCGGACCGGGGAGCTGTTTTTT. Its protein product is CASSLSSSRTGELFF.

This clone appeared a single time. The CDR3 DNA reads TGTGCCAGCCGGTGGGGGCTAGTCGAAACTAGGGAGCAGTACTTC. Its translation is CASRWGLVETREQYF. The V and J genes are TRBV2 and TRBJ2-7; D might be TRBD1 (6 bases). Germline V gives CDR1 SNHLY, CDR2 FYNNEI. V was clipped by 8 bases and J by 7 bases, with 24 bases between them. The CDR3 runs to 15 residues. Full variable domain (remainder filled in from reference TRBV2 and TRBJ2-7): EPEVTQTPSHQVTQMGQEVILRCVPISNHLYFYWYRQILGQKVEFLVSFYNNEISEKSEIFDDQFSVERPDGSNFTLKIRSTKLEDSAMYFCASRWGLVETREQYFGPGTRLTVT.

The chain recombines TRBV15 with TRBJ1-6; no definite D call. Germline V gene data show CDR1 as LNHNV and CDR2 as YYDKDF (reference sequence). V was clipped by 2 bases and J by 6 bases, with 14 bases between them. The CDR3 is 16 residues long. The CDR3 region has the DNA TGTGCCACCAGCAGATTACCGGGGTTGCGTAATTCACCCCTCCACTTT. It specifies CATSRLPGLRNSPLHF.

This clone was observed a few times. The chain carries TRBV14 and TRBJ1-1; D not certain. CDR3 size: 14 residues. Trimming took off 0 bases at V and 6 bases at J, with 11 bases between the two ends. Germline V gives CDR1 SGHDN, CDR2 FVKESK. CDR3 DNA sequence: TGTGCCAGCAGCCAAGAGGGTGAGGTCGCTGAAGCTTTCTTT. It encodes CASSQEGEVAEAFF.

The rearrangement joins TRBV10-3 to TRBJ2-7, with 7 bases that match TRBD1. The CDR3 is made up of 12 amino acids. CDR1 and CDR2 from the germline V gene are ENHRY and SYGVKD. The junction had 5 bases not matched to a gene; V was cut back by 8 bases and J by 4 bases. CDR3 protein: CAIGPGGYEQYF. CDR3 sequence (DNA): TGTGCCATCGGGCCAGGGGGATACGAGCAGTACTTC.

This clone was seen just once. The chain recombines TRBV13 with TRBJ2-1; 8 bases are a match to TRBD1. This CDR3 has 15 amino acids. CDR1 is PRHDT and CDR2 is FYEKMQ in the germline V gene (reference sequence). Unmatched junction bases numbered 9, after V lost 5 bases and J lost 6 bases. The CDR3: CASSTPGQVSNEQFF. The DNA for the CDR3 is TGTGCCAGCAGCACACCGGGACAGGTGAGCAATGAGCAGTTCTTC.